This TCR beta chain was sequenced in a study of OX40 agonist ivuxolimab in advanced cancers. The protocol was immunoSEQ multiplex PCR, while the TCRdb copy is restricted to in-frame clones and leaves out a portion. Of under 65,000 clones in the sample, approximately 90% were seen once. In regard to this clone: Its target is not known.

Study-level findings and limits: CD4+ T cells averaged fewer expanded clones than CD8+ T cells. No determination was made of the antigen specificity of the expanded peripheral T cells.

Germline loops: CDR1 SNHLY, CDR2 FYNNEI. The CDR3 extends over 15 amino acids. J lost 2 bases, V lost 9 bases, and 10 bases had no gene match. This clonotype was sampled from an adult with an advanced solid tumor such as melanoma, head and neck, liver or kidney cancer. The source was CD4+ or CD8+ T cells sorted from blood, collected in a trial of the OX40 agonist ivuxolimab. The chain has TRBV2 and TRBJ2-3, with TRBD2 matching 8 bases. CDR3 DNA sequence: TGTGCCAGTTCGATCGGAGCGGGGGCCACAGATACGCAGTATTTT. Translated, it gives CASSIGAGATDTQYF.